This passage covers 14 T cell receptor beta chains from one sample sequenced in a study of vaccination and CD4 T cells after COVID-19 (dated by TCRdb to 2021 to 2024). Their target antigens are unknown. The sample's treatment or condition, from its label and the paper: roughly ten-day PBMC culture with coronavirus spike peptide pools or control peptides (ViraFEST assay). Library generation was performed with PCR. The instrument given in TCRdb is Illumina iSeq 100. DNA from cultured CD4+ T cells was subjected to TCR sequencing with the Oncomine TCR Beta short-read assay at the Johns Hopkins FTIC core. TCRdb's own reprocessing of the public reads used fastp at Q25 and MiXCR and kept productive beta chains. When rows share a CDR3 protein, they turn into one entry using the most common DNA and genes. The sample profile shows around 25,000 distinct CDR3 sequences; 58% of them were found once. The ten biggest clones cover about 3% of the sample.

The sequencing input was CD4+ T cells from blood, cultured in vitro. The receptors were sampled from a human donor who had recovered from COVID-19.

The V gene is TRBV19, the J gene TRBJ1-1; D is undetermined. Trimming removed 8 bases from V and 5 bases from J, with 12 bases in between. There are 12 residues in the CDR3. The V gene's germline CDR1 is LNHDA and CDR2 SQIVND (reference sequence). CDR3 nucleotide sequence: TGTGCCAGTTCGGGTTGGGATACTGAAGCTTTCTTT. Translated: CASSGWDTEAFF. Full variable domain (outside the CDR3, taken from reference TRBV19 and TRBJ1-1): DGGITQSPKYLFRKEGQNVTLSCEQNLNHDAMYWYRQDPGQGLRLIYYSQIVNDFQKGDIAEGYSVSREKKESFPLTVTSAQKNPTAFYLCASSGWDTEAFFGQGTRLTVV.

This clonotype has more than one count but fewer than ten. V is TRBV20-1 and J is TRBJ1-1, with 8 positions matching TRBD1. The CDR3 consists of 13 residues. V shed 6 bases, J shed 4 bases, and the junction held 7 bases outside the gene matches. Germline assignment: CDR1 DFQATT and CDR2 SNEGSKA (reference sequence). CDR3 bases: TGCAGTGCCGAGGACAGGGCAGGCACTGAAGCTTTCTTT. Translation gives CSAEDRAGTEAFF.

The chain links TRBV20-1 to TRBJ2-7, with 7 bases lining up with TRBD2. The CDR3 is made up of 15 amino acids. V shed 0 bases, J shed 1 base, and the junction held 6 bases outside the gene matches. CDR1 and CDR2 (germline): DFQATT, SNEGSKA (reference sequence). The CDR3, as DNA: TGCAGTGCTAGAGATCCTAGCGGTGCATCCTACGAGCAGTACTTC. Its protein is CSARDPSGASYEQYF.

This clonotype was found a few times. The chain uses TRBV7-2 and TRBJ1-2; D uncertain. Germline CDR1 reads SGHTA; CDR2 reads FQGNSA. This CDR3 region has 12 residues. Trimming removed 3 bases from V and 4 bases from J, with 6 bases in between. The CDR3 DNA is TGTGCCAGCAGCTTCGATAGCTATGGCTACACCTTC. It translates to CASSFDSYGYTF.

V is TRBV7-2 and J is TRBJ1-2; no firm D call. CDR3 size: 14 residues. Germline CDR1 and CDR2: SGHTA and FQGNSA. Trimming pared 1 base from V and 7 bases from J, leaving 13 bases between. The CDR3 region has the DNA TGTGCCAGCAGCTTAGATGGCCGGTTAGGTGGCTACACCTTC. Translating it yields CASSLDGRLGGYTF. Together with reference TRBV7-2 and TRBJ1-2, the CDR3 gives the full variable domain: GAGVSQSPSNKVTEKGKDVELRCDPISGHTALYWYRQSLGQGLEFLIYFQGNSAPDKSGLPSDRFSAERTGGSVSTLTIQRTQQEDSAVYLCASSLDGRLGGYTFGSGTRLTVV.

This clonotype was seen only a few times. The chain combines TRBV20-1 with TRBJ2-7; 7 bases line up with TRBD2. From germline, CDR1 is DFQATT and CDR2 SNEGSKA (reference sequence). The CDR3 totals 14 residues. The trim removed 3 bases at V and 2 bases at J, leaving 7 bases unmatched. The CDR3 DNA reads as TGCAGTGCTAGGGTTTTGGCGGGAGCCTACGAGCAGTACTTC. As protein: CSARVLAGAYEQYF.

The chain combines TRBV20-1 with TRBJ1-4, with D uncertain. The CDR3 is made up of 12 amino acids. From germline, CDR1 is DFQATT and CDR2 SNEGSKA (reference sequence). Trimming removed 5 bases at V and 7 bases at J, with 11 bases between. The CDR3 is CSAQGLGEKLFF. As DNA, the CDR3 is TGCAGTGCTCAAGGGTTGGGTGAAAAACTGTTTTTT.

This chain links TRBV12-5 with TRBJ2-5; D unresolved. Germline values: CDR1 LGHNT, CDR2 FRNRAP. The CDR3 totals 13 residues. Trimming cost V 7 bases and J 5 bases, with 14 bases left between them. CDR3 in amino acids: CASAGSRLETQYF. The DNA of the CDR3 is TGTGCTAGTGCGGGCAGTCGATTGGAGACCCAGTACTTC. Full variable domain (missing parts from reference TRBV12-5 and TRBJ2-5): DARVTQTPRHKVTEMGQEVTMRCQPILGHNTVFWYRQTMMQGLELLAYFRNRAPLDDSGMPKDRFSAEMPDATLATLKIQPSEPRDSAVYFCASAGSRLETQYFGPGTRLLVL.

The chain combines TRBV7-9 with TRBJ1-1; D call uncertain. Trimming stripped 3 bases from V and 1 base from J, with 6 bases between. Germline lookup yields CDR1 SEHNR and CDR2 FQNEAQ (reference sequence). The CDR3 runs 13 residues. The CDR3 loop reads CASSFTENTEAFF. The CDR3 region has the DNA TGTGCCAGCAGCTTCACGGAGAACACTGAAGCTTTCTTT.

The chain's CDR3 is CSARDVGGWEETQYF. Here the CDR3 DNA reads TGCAGTGCTAGAGATGTTGGGGGCTGGGAAGAGACCCAGTACTTC. The V call is TRBV20-1, the J call TRBJ2-5; a possible D gene is TRBD1 (6 bases). CDR1 and CDR2 (germline): DFQATT, SNEGSKA (reference sequence). There are 15 residues in the CDR3. Trimming pared 0 bases from V and 3 bases from J, leaving 14 bases between.

The chain recombines TRBV6-5 with TRBJ2-1; either TRBD1 or TRBD2 may fit D (5 bases each). The CDR3 extends over 12 amino acids. Germline CDR1 is MNHEY and CDR2 is SVGAGI. V was shortened by 11 bases and J by 8 bases, with 16 bases between the two germline ends. In nucleotides, the CDR3 is TGTGCCGGAAGTTGGGGACGCGATGAGCAGTTCTTC. This encodes CAGSWGRDEQFF.

The gene calls are TRBV18 and TRBJ1-5, with 10 positions matching TRBD1. The CDR3 loop spans 14 amino acids. V was pared by 5 bases and J by 5 bases, with 3 bases of the junction left unmatched. Germline V CDR1 and CDR2: KGHSH, LQKENI. In nucleotides, the CDR3 is TGTGCCAGCTCATCCGGACAGGGGGATCAGCCCCAGCATTTT. It is translated as CASSSGQGDQPQHF.

CDR3 in DNA: TGTGCCAGTAACTCCCGGGACCTTAATTCACCCCTCCACTTT. Translated, it gives CASNSRDLNSPLHF. The rearrangement uses TRBV19 and TRBJ1-6; D might be TRBD1 (5 bases). Trimming took 7 bases from V and 6 from J, leaving 13 bases between them. The CDR3 sequence is 14 residues long. Germline V CDR1 and CDR2: LNHDA, SQIVND (reference sequence).

Here the CDR3 DNA reads TGTGCCAGCAGTGCATTCATGTTGGGGTTCGGTGAGCAGTTCTTC. This codes for CASSAFMLGFGEQFF. This chain joins TRBV27 and TRBJ2-1, with unresolved D. The ends were cut back, 5 bases at V and 9 bases at J, with 20 bases in the middle. Germline V gene data show CDR1 as MNHEY and CDR2 as SMNVEV (reference sequence). CDR3 length: 15 residues.